The 28 T cell receptor beta chains presented below share a single source sample, sequenced in a study of regulatory T cells in long-lasting Graves disease. Time point reported: newly diagnosed GD, antithyroid drugs for less than 3 months. Generation of the TCR library employed RNA extracted from PBMCs. Building of the TCR beta libraries involved iRepertoire HTBI primers and Arm-PCR of CDR3 regions. MiXCR was run by TCRdb on the multiplex PCR reads, yielding one entry per CDR3 protein. The table lists 550,000 to 700,000 distinct CDR3 sequences, about 16% of them singletons. This sample also appeared in a second study, on T cells in Graves' hyperthyroidism and ophthalmopathy.

Here the sequenced sample was peripheral blood mononuclear cells (PBMCs), taken at new diagnosis, from a patient treated with antithyroid drugs. The receptors come from a man aged 18 to 35 with Graves disease.

V gene TRBV6-2 or TRBV6-3 combines with J gene TRBJ2-2; 10 bases are a match to TRBD1. Germline loops: CDR1 MNHEY, CDR2 SVGEGT. V shed 5 bases, J shed 5 bases, and the junction held 8 bases outside the gene matches. The CDR3 is 16 residues long. CDR3 in amino acids: CASSDAGQGVTGELFF. The CDR3 DNA is TGTGCCAGCAGTGATGCCGGACAGGGGGTAACCGGGGAGCTGTTTTTT.

The V and J genes are TRBV7-6 and TRBJ2-5, with TRBD1 identical over 7 bases. CDR1 is SGHVS and CDR2 is FNYEAQ in the germline V gene. This CDR3 region has 15 residues. The V and J ends lost 3 bases and 2 bases, in that order; junction bases with no gene match: 6. The CDR3 reads CASSLGTVSQETQYF. The CDR3 coding sequence is TGTGCCAGCAGCTTGGGGACAGTAAGTCAAGAGACCCAGTACTTC.

This clonotype was observed many times. CDR3 loop: CASSLDRSSYEQYF. The CDR3 coding sequence is TGTGCCAGCAGCCTGGACAGGAGCTCCTACGAGCAGTACTTC. The chain employs TRBV7-9 and TRBJ2-7, with 7 bases identical to TRBD1. The CDR3 length is 14 residues. Germline assignment: CDR1 SEHNR and CDR2 FQNEAQ (reference sequence). After removal of 5 bases from V and 0 bases from J, the junction contained 4 bases not matched to a gene.

This clonotype was recorded a few times. CDR3 nucleotide sequence: TGTGCCAGCAGCCAAACGACAGTGGCTGAAGCTTTCTTT. This codes for CASSQTTVAEAFF. The chain uses TRBV3-1 and TRBJ1-1; D possibly corresponds to TRBD1 (5 bases). The CDR3 sequence is 13 residues long. Germline V lookup: CDR1 LGHDT, CDR2 YNNKEL (reference sequence). Trimming pared 2 bases from V and 6 bases from J, leaving 10 bases between. The variable domain in full, completed from reference TRBV3-1 and TRBJ1-1, reads DTAVSQTPKYLVTQMGNDKSIKCEQNLGHDTMYWYKQDSKKFLKIMFSYNNKELIINETVPNRFSPKSPDKAHLNLHINSLELGDSAVYFCASSQTTVAEAFFGQGTRLTVV.

The chain uses TRBV28 and TRBJ1-4; TRBD1 agrees at 9 bases. Germline assignment: CDR1 MDHEN and CDR2 SYDVKM. V gave up 6 bases and J gave up 8 bases; unmatched junction bases: 4. The CDR3 spans 13 residues. The DNA for the CDR3 is TGTGCCAGCAGGACAGGGGGTTTCGAAAAACTGTTTTTT. It specifies CASRTGGFEKLFF.

As concerns this clonotype: Just one base apart from a much larger clone, this may be a read error. The chain carries TRBV28 and TRBJ2-1; TRBD2 agrees at 10 bases. The CDR3 is 15 amino acids. V lost 6 bases to trimming and J lost 10 bases; unmatched junction nucleotides: 12. From germline, CDR1 is MDHEN and CDR2 SYDVKM. The CDR3 protein is CASSVAGGRSYEQFF. The CDR3 nucleotides read TGTGCCAGCAGCGTAGCGGGAGGAAGGTCCTACGAGCAGTTCTTC.

This chain connects TRBV11-2 to TRBJ2-1; either TRBD1 or TRBD2 may fit D (5 bases each). V lost 5 bases and J lost 13, with 15 bases in between. Per germline, CDR1 SGHAT and CDR2 FQNNGV. The CDR3 spans 12 residues. The CDR3 DNA reads TGTGCCAGCAGCCGTCTCCGGGACCGACAGTTCTTC. Protein: CASSRLRDRQFF.

This clonotype was observed many times. CDR3 nucleotide sequence: TGTGCCAGCAGCCAATCCACGGGCGGCGTCTCCGGGCAGCCCCAGCATTTT. As protein: CASSQSTGGVSGQPQHF. The V and J genes are TRBV3-1 and TRBJ1-5; D is undetermined. V lost 2 bases to trimming and J lost 7 bases, with 21 bases between them. Looked up from germline, CDR1 is LGHDT and CDR2 is YNNKEL (reference sequence). This CDR3 comprises 17 residues.

This clonotype came up a few times. V is TRBV6-1 and J is TRBJ1-2, with TRBD1 as a possible D gene (6 bases). V shed 0 bases and J shed 4 bases, with 12 bases lying between them. The CDR3 covers 15 residues. The V gene's germline CDR1 is MNHNS and CDR2 SASEGT. This chain's CDR3 is CASSEAQGTIYGYTF. DNA of the CDR3: TGTGCCAGCAGTGAAGCCCAGGGGACGATCTATGGCTACACCTTC.

Concerning this clonotype: A single base separates this from a much larger clone, so it may be a read error. The conserved phenylalanine or tryptophan normally closing the CDR3 is absent here, so this likely arose from a read error. The chain carries TRBV2 and TRBJ2-1; D perhaps matches TRBD1 (5 bases). The length of the CDR3 is 14 residues. Germline V gene lookup returns CDR1 SNHLY and CDR2 FYNNEI. Trimming stripped 2 bases from V and 3 bases from J, with 8 bases between. The CDR3: CASSEWGGYNEQFL. CDR3 nucleotide sequence: TGTGCCAGCAGTGAATGGGGCGGCTACAATGAGCAGTTCCTC.

In DNA, the CDR3 is TGCGCCAGCAAATGGTCTGGGGACACTGAAGCTTTCTTT. Its protein product is CASKWSGDTEAFF. V is TRBV5-1 and J is TRBJ1-1; D not certain. V lost 6 bases and J lost 3, with 12 bases in between. The CDR3 length is 13 residues. Germline values: CDR1 SGHRS, CDR2 YFSETQ.

About this clonotype itself: One end of the junction varies from germline; a read error may be responsible. The chain combines TRBV5-1 with TRBJ2-7, with D perhaps TRBD1 (6 bases). The germline V gene encodes CDR1 SGHRS and CDR2 YFSETQ. CDR3 length: 12 residues. CDR3 region: CASRQGSYGQYF. CDR3 bases: TGCGCCAGCAGACAGGGATCCTACGGGCAGTACTTC.

Remarks on this clonotype: A much larger clone differs by one base, so this may be a read error. This chain links TRBV6-5 with TRBJ2-7; D is unclear. CDR3 length equals 14 residues. Germline CDR1 MNHEY, CDR2 SVGAGI. CDR3 DNA sequence: TGTGCCAGCAGTTACTCGGACGGAACCTACCAGCAGTACTTC. It encodes CASSYSDGTYQQYF.

The sample holds a few counts of this clonotype. The chain has TRBV20-1 and TRBJ2-7; 7 bases agree with TRBD2. There are 13 residues in the CDR3. The ends lost 6 bases at V and 3 bases at J; junction bases unmatched: 8. Germline CDR1 and CDR2: DFQATT and SNEGSKA (reference sequence). The CDR3 protein is CSAIAGTVYEQYF. CDR3 in DNA: TGCAGTGCCATAGCGGGTACGGTCTACGAGCAGTACTTC.

The genes are TRBV20-1 and TRBJ2-5, with 14 bases fitting TRBD2. Germline trimming cut 5 bases from V and 5 bases from J; bases unmatched to any gene: 7. This CDR3 has 15 amino acids. Germline lookup yields CDR1 DFQATT and CDR2 SNEGSKA (reference sequence). CDR3 protein: CSAGPGLAGAETQYF. The CDR3 DNA is TGCAGTGCTGGGCCGGGACTAGCGGGAGCCGAGACCCAGTACTTC.

A few counts support this clonotype. The chain is built from TRBV9 and TRBJ2-5; TRBD1 matches 7 bases. Germline V gene sequence: CDR1 SGDLS, CDR2 YYNGEE. V trimming: 2 bases; J trimming: 3 bases; junction bases outside the gene matches: 10. The CDR3 loop spans 16 amino acids. The CDR3 DNA sequence: TGTGCCAGCAGCGTTCCGGGACAGCAGCTTAAAGAGACCCAGTACTTC. It codes for CASSVPGQQLKETQYF.

Only a few counts were recorded for this clonotype. This chain connects TRBV9 to TRBJ2-7, with TRBD2 identical over 10 bases. J was trimmed by 5 bases and V by 3 bases; bases with no gene match: 5. The CDR3 has 14 amino acids. Germline loops: CDR1 SGDLS, CDR2 YYNGEE. CDR3 in amino acids: CASSASGSYDEQYF. CDR3 bases: TGTGCCAGCAGCGCTAGCGGGAGTTACGACGAGCAGTACTTC.

This clonotype was seen many times. The chain couples TRBV6-2 or TRBV6-3 to TRBJ2-7; 8 bases fit TRBD2. Germline-derived CDR1 and CDR2 are MNHEY and SVGEGT. Losses at the gene ends were 6 bases for V and 2 bases for J; bases not matched to a gene: 9. This CDR3 spans 15 amino acids. For the CDR3, the DNA is TGTGCCAGCAGCTTGGGTACGGGAGGGCCCTACGAGCAGTACTTC. This encodes CASSLGTGGPYEQYF.

This clonotype was detected many times. The chain uses TRBV2 and TRBJ2-7, with 9 bases that match TRBD1. Germline V gene data show CDR1 as SNHLY and CDR2 as FYNNEI. The CDR3 spans 14 residues. V trimming: 4 bases; J trimming: 0 bases; junction bases outside the gene matches: 1. The CDR3 region has the DNA TGTGCCAGCAGTGGGGACAGGGCCTCCTACGAGCAGTACTTC. The encoded protein is CASSGDRASYEQYF.

This clonotype was observed a handful of times. A much larger clonotype is one base distant, so this may be a read error. This chain connects TRBV11-2 to TRBJ2-5; 7 bases agree with TRBD2. The germline gives CDR1 SGHAT, CDR2 FQNNGV. There are 12 residues in the CDR3. CDR3 residues: CASGGVQETQHF. The CDR3 coding sequence is TGTGCCAGCGGGGGGGTACAAGAGACCCAGCACTTC. Together with reference TRBV11-2 and TRBJ2-5, the CDR3 gives the full variable domain: EAGVAQSPRYKIIEKRQSVAFWCNPISGHATLYWYQQILGQGPKLLIQFQNNGVVDDSQLPKDRFSAERLKGVDSTLKIQPAKLEDSAVYLCASGGVQETQHFGPGTRLLVL.

This clonotype was found many times. V gene TRBV7-9 combines with J gene TRBJ2-7, with D possibly being TRBD1 or TRBD2 (6 bases each). Germline lookup yields CDR1 SEHNR and CDR2 FQNEAQ (reference sequence). There are 14 residues in the CDR3. Trimming stripped 3 bases from V and 2 bases from J, with 11 bases between. The CDR3 reads CASSFGGKPYEQYF. CDR3 bases: TGTGCCAGCAGCTTCGGGGGCAAACCCTACGAGCAGTACTTC.

This clonotype was recorded a few times. The chain recombines TRBV7-9 with TRBJ1-4, with 9 positions matching TRBD1. Germline V gives CDR1 SEHNR, CDR2 FQNEAQ (reference sequence). Trimming removed 4 bases from V and 8 bases from J; junction bases left unmatched: 8. CDR3 size: 15 residues. CDR3 region: CASSSYRDREEKLFF. In DNA, the CDR3 is TGTGCCAGCAGCTCATACCGGGACAGGGAGGAAAAACTGTTTTTT.

This clonotype was counted only a few times. The chain employs TRBV27 and TRBJ2-7, with 16 bases that match TRBD2. The junction had 8 bases not matched to a gene; V was cut back by 5 bases and J by 7 bases. The CDR3 sequence is 16 residues long. Germline CDR1 reads MNHEY; CDR2 reads SMNVEV (reference sequence). CDR3 sequence (DNA): TGTGCCAGCAGTCCTGGGACTAGCGGGAGGGTTAGTGAGCAGTACTTC. The encoded protein is CASSPGTSGRVSEQYF.

This clonotype has more than one count but fewer than ten. The chain has TRBV5-4 and TRBJ1-4; 7 bases line up with TRBD1. The V and J ends lost 4 bases and 4 bases, in that order; junction bases with no gene match: 7. Looked up from germline, CDR1 is SGHNT and CDR2 is YYREEE (reference sequence). There are 15 residues in the CDR3. CDR3 region: CASSPRQGVNEKLFF. CDR3 nucleotide sequence: TGTGCCAGCAGCCCACGACAGGGTGTTAATGAAAAACTGTTTTTT. Drawing the rest from reference TRBV5-4 and TRBJ1-4, the complete variable domain is ETGVTQSPTHLIKTRGQQVTLRCSSQSGHNTVSWYQQALGQGPQFIFQYYREEENGRGNFPPRFSGLQFPNYSSELNVNALELDDSALYLCASSPRQGVNEKLFFGSGTQLSVL.

This clonotype appeared a few times. This sequence may be a read error, since a much larger clone differs from it by one base. The chain carries TRBV2 and TRBJ2-4, with TRBD2 matching 9 bases. Looked up from germline, CDR1 is SNHLY and CDR2 is FYNNEI. The CDR3 spans 16 residues. The CDR3 coding sequence is TGTGCCAGCAGTGCACCGGGACTAGCTCCAGCGACGATTCGGTACTTC. Its protein product is CASSAPGLAPATIRYF.

This clonotype was counted many times. The V and J genes are TRBV6-1 and TRBJ2-1; TRBD2 aligns across 9 bases. CDR3 size: 16 residues. CDR1 and CDR2 from the germline V gene are MNHNS and SASEGT. V lost 6 bases and J lost 8; bases outside the gene matches: 14. Written as DNA, the CDR3 is TGTGCCAGCAGCCCACCCCTCCGCGTAGCGGGGGATGAGCAGTTCTTC. It translates to CASSPPLRVAGDEQFF.

This clonotype was observed at least ten times. The rearrangement joins TRBV20-1 to TRBJ2-3; no definite D call. CDR3 length: 12 residues. Trimming took 3 bases from V and 3 from J, leaving 7 bases between them. In germline, CDR1 is DFQATT, CDR2 SNEGSKA (reference sequence). The CDR3 sequence is CSASPGTDTQYF. The CDR3 coding sequence is TGCAGTGCTAGCCCCGGGACAGATACGCAGTATTTT.

This chain links TRBV9 with TRBJ1-1; no clear D. This CDR3 is built from 12 residues. V was pared by 3 bases and J by 8 bases, with 11 bases between. CDR1 is SGDLS, CDR2 YYNGEE, per germline. The CDR3 DNA sequence: TGTGCCAGCAGCGCCCCCCGAGTGGAAGCTTTCTTT. Amino acid sequence: CASSAPRVEAFF.